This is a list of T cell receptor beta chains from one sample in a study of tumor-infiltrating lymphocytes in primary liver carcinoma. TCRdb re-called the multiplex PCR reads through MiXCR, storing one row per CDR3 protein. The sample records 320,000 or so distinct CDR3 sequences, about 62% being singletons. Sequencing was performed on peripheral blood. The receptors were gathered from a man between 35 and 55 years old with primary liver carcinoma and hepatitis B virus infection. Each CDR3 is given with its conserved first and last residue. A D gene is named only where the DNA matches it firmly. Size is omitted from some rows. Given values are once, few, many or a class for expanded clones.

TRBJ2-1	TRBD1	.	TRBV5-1	CASSLAPGQGHSEQFF	TGCGCCAGCAGCTTGGCCCCGGGACAGGGACACAGTGAGCAGTTCTTC
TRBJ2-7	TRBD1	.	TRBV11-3	CARDLNSRGQGEQYF	TGTGCCAGGGACCTAAATTCAAGGGGGCAAGGCGAGCAGTACTTC
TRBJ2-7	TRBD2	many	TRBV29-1	CSVTGTNLYEQYF	TGCAGCGTAACCGGGACTAACCTCTACGAGCAGTACTTC
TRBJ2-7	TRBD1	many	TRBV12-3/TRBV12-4	CASSVWDRGYEQYF	TGTGCCAGCAGCGTATGGGACAGGGGTTACGAGCAGTACTTC
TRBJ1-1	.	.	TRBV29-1	CRALRGWDTEAFF	TGCAGAGCCCTTAGGGGTTGGGACACTGAAGCTTTCTTT
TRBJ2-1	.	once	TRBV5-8	CASSLGNGPLGNEQFF	TGTGCCAGCAGCTTGGGGAACGGGCCCCTAGGGAATGAGCAGTTCTTC
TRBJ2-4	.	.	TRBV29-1	CSAGGISGLGDIQYF	TGCAGCGCCGGAGGGATTAGCGGCCTCGGGGACATTCAGTACTTC
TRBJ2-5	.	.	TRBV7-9	CASGLGGNQDTQYF	TGTGCCAGCGGCTTAGGGGGGAATCAAGATACCCAGTACTTC
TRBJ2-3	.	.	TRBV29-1	CSVPPGDSRPTDTQYF	TGCAGCGTGCCCCCCGGGGACTCGAGGCCCACAGATACGCAGTATTTT
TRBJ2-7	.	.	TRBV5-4	CASSYGSEVREQYF	TGTGCCAGCAGCTACGGATCAGAAGTACGCGAGCAGTACTTC
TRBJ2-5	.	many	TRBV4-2	CASSQDRAGETQYF	TGTGCCAGCAGCCAAGATCGGGCGGGGGAGACCCAGTACTTC
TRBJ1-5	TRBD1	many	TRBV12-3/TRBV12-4	CASSSGTGSQPQHF	TGTGCCAGCAGTTCCGGGACAGGGAGTCAGCCCCAGCATTTT
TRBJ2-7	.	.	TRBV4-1	CASGQVPADSYEQYF	TGCGCCAGCGGCCAAGTCCCGGCCGACTCCTACGAGCAGTACTTC
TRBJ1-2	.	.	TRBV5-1	CASSLGFGTAFRGYTF	TGCGCCAGCAGCTTGGGGTTCGGGACGGCCTTTCGTGGCTACACCTTC
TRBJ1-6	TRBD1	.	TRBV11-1	CASSWGQDSPLHF	TGTGCCAGCAGCTGGGGACAGGATTCACCCCTCCACTTT
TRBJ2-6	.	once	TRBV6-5	CATFNSGANALTF	TGTGCCACCTTTAACTCTGGTGCCAACGCCCTGACTTTC
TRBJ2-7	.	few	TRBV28	CASGVFEEQYF	TGTGCCAGCGGTGTCTTTGAGGAGCAGTACTTC
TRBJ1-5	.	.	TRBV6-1	CASSGQSFGQPQHF	TGTGCCAGCAGCGGACAGAGTTTTGGCCAGCCCCAGCATTTT
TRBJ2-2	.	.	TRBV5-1	CASSLEGSPNTGELFF	TGCGCCAGCAGCTTGGAAGGGTCGCCGAACACCGGGGAGCTGTTTTTT
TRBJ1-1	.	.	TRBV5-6	CASSFNLLSSTEAFF	TGTGCCAGCAGCTTTAATCTCCTTTCGAGCACTGAAGCTTTCTTT
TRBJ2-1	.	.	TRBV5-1	CASSEQRTAYNEQFF	TGCGCCAGCAGCGAACAGAGGACGGCATACAATGAGCAGTTCTTC
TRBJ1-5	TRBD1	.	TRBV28	CASGERRGGSAQPQHF	TGTGCCAGCGGGGAGCGGAGAGGGGGCTCAGCTCAGCCCCAGCATTTT
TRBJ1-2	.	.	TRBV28	CASSMEGYGYTF	TGTGCCAGCAGTATGGAAGGCTATGGCTACACCTTC
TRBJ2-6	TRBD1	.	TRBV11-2	CASNGDRAGANVLTF	TGTGCCAGCAACGGAGACAGGGCTGGGGCCAACGTCCTGACTTTC
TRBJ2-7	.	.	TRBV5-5	CVSSRGAAYEQYF	TGTGTCAGCAGCCGGGGGGCGGCGTACGAGCAGTACTTC
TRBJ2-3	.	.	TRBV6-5	CASSLQIADTQYF	TGTGCCAGCAGTCTCCAGATCGCAGATACGCAGTATTTT
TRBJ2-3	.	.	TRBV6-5	CANSSPSRSTDTQYF	TGTGCCAACAGTTCCCCGAGCAGGAGCACAGATACGCAGTATTTT
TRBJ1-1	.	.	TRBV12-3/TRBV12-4	CISTPRGDGSTEAFF	TGTATCAGCACTCCGAGGGGTGATGGGAGCACTGAAGCTTTCTTT
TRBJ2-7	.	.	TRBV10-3	CAISTTTSYEQCF	TGTGCCATCAGTACAACGACCTCCTACGAGCAGTGCTTC
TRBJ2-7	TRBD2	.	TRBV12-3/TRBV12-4	CASSGLAGIYEQYF	TGTGCCAGCAGTGGACTAGCGGGGATCTACGAGCAGTACTTC
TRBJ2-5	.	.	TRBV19	CASSVAAYQETQYF	TGTGCCAGTAGTGTAGCGGCGTACCAAGAGACCCAGTACTTC
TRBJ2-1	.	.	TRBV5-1	CASSLVAGTYNEQFF	TGCGCCAGCAGCTTGGTGGCGGGAACCTACAATGAGCAGTTCTTC
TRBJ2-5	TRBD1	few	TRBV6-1	CASAQQGKETQYF	TGTGCCAGTGCCCAACAGGGGAAGGAGACCCAGTACTTC
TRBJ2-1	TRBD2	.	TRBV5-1	CASSLEGLAGGERFF	TGCGCCAGCAGCTTGGAAGGACTAGCGGGAGGGGAGCGGTTCTTC
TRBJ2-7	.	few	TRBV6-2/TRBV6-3	CASKGGGSSYEQYF	TGTGCCAGCAAAGGCGGGGGCAGCTCCTACGAGCAGTACTTC
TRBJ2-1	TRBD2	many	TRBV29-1	CSVGDIAGGPDEQFF	TGCAGCGTTGGAGATATAGCGGGAGGGCCGGACGAGCAGTTCTTC
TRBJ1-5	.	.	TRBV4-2	CASSQESESGAQHF	TGTGCCAGCAGCCAAGAGTCGGAGTCAGGGGCCCAGCATTTT
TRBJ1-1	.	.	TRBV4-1	CASTQAGRISEAFF	TGCGCCAGCACCCAAGCGGGTCGGATAAGTGAAGCTTTCTTT
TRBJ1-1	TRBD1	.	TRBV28	CASRRQGGNTEAFF	TGTGCCAGCAGACGACAGGGGGGGAACACTGAAGCTTTCTTT
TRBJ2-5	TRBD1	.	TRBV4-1	CASSTGQGSNGETQYF	TGCGCCAGCAGCACCGGACAGGGGAGTAATGGGGAGACCCAGTACTTC
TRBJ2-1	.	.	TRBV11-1	CASSDSSLFYNEQFF	TGTGCCAGCAGCGACTCTAGCTTGTTCTACAATGAGCAGTTCTTC
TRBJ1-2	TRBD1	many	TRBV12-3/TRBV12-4	CASSFAGGPQYGYTF	TGTGCCAGCAGTTTCGCAGGGGGTCCCCAGTATGGCTACACCTTC
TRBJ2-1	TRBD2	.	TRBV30	CDESGRWDNKQFF	TGTGATGAAAGCGGGAGGTGGGACAATAAGCAGTTCTTC
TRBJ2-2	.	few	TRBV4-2	CASSQVVGAGELFF	TGTGCCAGCAGCCAAGTCGTGGGGGCCGGGGAGCTGTTTTTT
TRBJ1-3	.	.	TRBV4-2	CASSQLRTFSGNTIYF	TGTGCCAGCAGCCAATTGAGGACCTTCTCTGGAAACACCATATATTTT
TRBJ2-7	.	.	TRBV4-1	CASSQGTNGSYEQYF	TGCGCCAGCAGCCAAGGGACTAACGGATCCTACGAGCAGTACTTC
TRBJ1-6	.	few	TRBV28	CASSTGSSPLHF	TGTGCCAGCAGCACAGGGTCCTCACCCCTCCACTTT
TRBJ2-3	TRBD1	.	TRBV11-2	CASSRQGVADTRYF	TGTGCCAGTAGCCGACAGGGGGTAGCCGATACGCGGTATTTT
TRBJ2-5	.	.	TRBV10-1	CASSVGPEETQYF	TGCGCCAGCAGTGTAGGTCCGGAGGAGACCCAGTACTTC
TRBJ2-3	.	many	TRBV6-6	CASSYSSATDTQYF	TGTGCCAGCAGTTACTCTTCTGCCACAGATACGCAGTATTTT
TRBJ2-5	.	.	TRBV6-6	CTSSPNGVGTQYF	TGTACCAGCAGCCCGAACGGGGTTGGGACCCAGTACTTC
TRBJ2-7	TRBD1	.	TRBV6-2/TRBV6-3	CASSYRGTGGEQYF	TGTGCCAGCAGTTACCGAGGGACAGGTGGGGAGCAGTACTTC
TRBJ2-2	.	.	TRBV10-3	CASLAAWNTGELFF	TGCGCCAGTTTAGCAGCATGGAACACCGGGGAGCTGTTTTTT
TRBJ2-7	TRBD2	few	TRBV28	CASSLLAGAYEQYF	TGTGCCAGCAGTTTACTAGCGGGGGCCTACGAGCAGTACTTC
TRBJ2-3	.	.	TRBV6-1	CASSESGRPTDTQYF	TGTGCCAGCAGTGAAAGTGGGAGGCCCACAGATACGCAGTATTTT
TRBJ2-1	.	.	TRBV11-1	CASSPNGDEEFF	TGTGCCAGCAGCCCGAATGGGGATGAGGAGTTCTTC
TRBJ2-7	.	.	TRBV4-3	CASSQVTGPSYEQYF	TGCGCCAGCAGCCAAGTAACGGGACCTTCTTACGAGCAGTACTTC
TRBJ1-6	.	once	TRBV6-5	CASSYSWDHYSLLHF	TGTGCCAGCAGTTACTCATGGGACCACTACTCACTCCTCCACTTT
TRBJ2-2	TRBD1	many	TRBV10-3	CAIGGQGAKNTGELFF	TGTGCCATCGGGGGACAGGGGGCGAAGAACACCGGGGAGCTGTTTTTT